The source of this TCR beta chain is a study of T-cell memory formation after mild COVID-19. Study outcomes and limitations: Clones contracting across day 15 to 85 had a balanced CD4/CD8 profile; later expanding clones leaned CD4+.

Ten or more counts support this clonotype. Antigen unknown. TCRdb redid the calling of the 5' RACE reads with MiXCR, one entry per CDR3 protein. The sample shows 200,000 to 300,000 distinct CDR3 sequences, about 16% of them seen only once. V shed 7 bases and J 0 bases; nucleotides not matched to a gene: 6. The CDR3 is 15 amino acids. Germline lookup yields CDR1 SQVTM and CDR2 ANQGSEA. This chain uses TRBV29-1 with TRBJ2-6, with TRBD1 matching over 7 bases. The sequence was obtained from an adult woman who had mild COVID-19 (a few samples of this study predate the infection). Cell type and time point are not known. Sequenced material: PBMCs or a T cell subset sorted from them (not recorded which). The CDR3 loop is CSAGTAGSGANVLTF. CDR3 sequence (DNA): TGCAGCGCCGGGACAGCTGGCTCTGGGGCCAACGTCCTGACTTTC. Based on the CDR3 plus reference TRBV29-1 and TRBJ2-6, the full variable domain is SAVISQKPSRDICQRGTSLTIQCQVDSQVTMMFWYRQQPGQSLTLIATANQGSEATYESGFVIDKFPISRPNLTFSTLTVSNMSPEDSSIYLCSAGTAGSGANVLTFGAGSRLTVL.